This is a list of T cell receptor beta chains from one sample in a study of T cells after yellow fever vaccination. Using its own MiXCR run on the 5' RACE reads, TCRdb lists one record per CDR3 protein. The repertoire holds more than 75,000 distinct CDR3 sequences, with approximately 9% as singletons. The input for sequencing was CD8+ T cells not binding an NS4B(214-222) dextramer, sorted from PBMCs, taken around 14 days after the first yellow fever vaccination. These receptors were collected from a young man who received the YFV17D yellow fever vaccine. Each CDR3 is given with its conserved first and last residue. The D gene is left open where the match is weak. The listing skips clone size in some rows; elsewhere it reads once, few, many or a size class.

>few|TRBJ2-7|TRBV20-1|TRBD2
TGCAGTGCTAGTTGGCTAGCGGGGGGGTACGAGCAGTACTTC
CSASWLAGGYEQYF
>NA|TRBJ1-5|TRBV12-3/TRBV12-4|TRBD1
TGTGCCAGCAGTTTAGCGCACAGGGGTGATCAGCCCCAGCATTTT
CASSLAHRGDQPQHF
>few|TRBJ1-1|TRBV9|TRBD1
TGTGCCAGCACCTCGGGACAGGGGCCTGAAGCTTTCTTT
CASTSGQGPEAFF
>NA|TRBJ2-1|TRBV6-2/TRBV6-3|NA
TGTGCCAGCAGTCATGGCAATGAGCAGTTCTTC
CASSHGNEQFF
>NA|TRBJ2-3|TRBV7-8|NA
TGTGCCAGCAGCTCGCCGTCGGGGGTAAGCGGCGACACAGATACGCAGTATTTT
CASSSPSGVSGDTDTQYF
>NA|TRBJ2-7|TRBV11-2|NA
TGTGCCAGCAGCTTTGAGAGAGGGATTAATTACGAGCAGTACTTC
CASSFERGINYEQYF
>NA|TRBJ2-1|TRBV19|NA
TGTGCCAGTAGTTTCGGTTTGGCCTACAATGAGCAGTTCTTC
CASSFGLAYNEQFF
>NA|TRBJ2-7|TRBV4-1|TRBD1
TGCGCCAGCAGCCACTCCGGGACAGGGTTCTACGAGCAGTACTTC
CASSHSGTGFYEQYF
>NA|TRBJ2-5|TRBV9|NA
TGTGCCAGCAGCGGAAGAGAGGGGCTGGGAAAGACCCAGTACTTC
CASSGREGLGKTQYF
>NA|TRBJ1-6|TRBV6-1|NA
TGTGCCAGCAGTGAAATCGGGGACTGGATTTCACCCCTCCACTTT
CASSEIGDWISPLHF
>few|TRBJ2-7|TRBV7-9|TRBD2
TGTGCCAGCAGCCCGCCTGGGGTAGCGGGGTCCTACGAGCAGTACTTC
CASSPPGVAGSYEQYF
>NA|TRBJ1-2|TRBV12-3/TRBV12-4|TRBD1
TGTGCCAGCAGCCTGGGACAGGGTCGCTACACCTTC
CASSLGQGRYTF
>few|TRBJ2-1|TRBV7-9|NA
TGTGCCATTTACGGCGGGGTGAGGGAGCAGTTCTTC
CAIYGGVREQFF
>few|TRBJ2-2|TRBV6-5|NA
TGTGCCAGCAGTTACTCCATACCGCCCGGGGAGCTGTTTTTT
CASSYSIPPGELFF
>few|TRBJ2-3|TRBV5-6|NA
TGTGCCAGCAGCTTAGGGACACAAAGCACAGATACGCAGTATTTT
CASSLGTQSTDTQYF
>few|TRBJ1-1|TRBV20-1|TRBD1
TGCAGTGCTAGCCAGGGGGTGAACACTGAAGCTTTCTTT
CSASQGVNTEAFF
>few|TRBJ1-2|TRBV27|NA
TGTGCCAGCGGTTTTCAGGGGATAGCGAATGGCTACACCTTC
CASGFQGIANGYTF
>many|TRBJ2-1|TRBV18|TRBD1
TGTGCCAGCTCCCCCGGGACAGCAACCATCTCCTACAATGAGCAGTTCTTC
CASSPGTATISYNEQFF
>NA|TRBJ2-1|TRBV5-1|NA
TGCGCCAGCAGCCTGGGGCAGAGTGGTCCCAACTACAATGAGCAGTTCTTC
CASSLGQSGPNYNEQFF
>few|TRBJ2-1|TRBV19|NA
TGTGCCAGTAGTATAGTCGGCGGGACCCACAATGAGCAGTTCTTC
CASSIVGGTHNEQFF
>NA|TRBJ2-1|TRBV5-5|NA
TGTGCCAGCAGCTCCCCAGAGCGGTCCTCCTACAATGAGCAGTTCTTC
CASSSPERSSYNEQFF
>many|TRBJ2-1|TRBV5-1|NA
TGCGCCAGCAGCTGGGGGACCAGCAATGAGCAGTTCTTC
CASSWGTSNEQFF
>many|TRBJ1-5|TRBV5-1|NA
TGCGCCAGCAGCTTGGCCAGGGGTGGAGGCAATCAGCCCCAGCATTTT
CASSLARGGGNQPQHF
>NA|TRBJ1-1|TRBV20-1|NA
TGCAGTGCTAGAGGGTTTGTTGAAGCTTTCTTT
CSARGFVEAFF
>NA|TRBJ1-1|TRBV9|TRBD1
TGTGCCAGCAGCGCAATAGACAGGGCGAGAGATCCCGAAGCTTTCTTT
CASSAIDRARDPEAFF
>NA|TRBJ2-1|TRBV27|TRBD1
TGTGCCAGCAGTTTATTGCAGGGGGCGAGGGTATCCTACAATGAGCAGTTCTTC
CASSLLQGARVSYNEQFF
>NA|TRBJ1-2|TRBV4-3|NA
TGCGCCAGCAGCCAAGATGGGGTTAACTATGGCTACACCTTC
CASSQDGVNYGYTF
>many|TRBJ1-1|TRBV19|NA
TGTGCCAGTAGTAAAGCTTTCTTT
CASSKAFF
>few|TRBJ2-3|TRBV5-4|TRBD2
TGTGCCAGCAGCGGTGCGGGGGGCCCTTACACAGATACGCAGTATTTT
CASSGAGGPYTDTQYF
>few|TRBJ2-7|TRBV11-2|TRBD1
TGTGCCAGCAGCGGGACAGTTTCCTACGAGCAGTACTTC
CASSGTVSYEQYF
>NA|TRBJ2-1|TRBV9|NA
TGTGCCAGCAGCGTAGTGGAGGGTGAGCAGTTCTTC
CASSVVEGEQFF
>many|TRBJ2-5|TRBV7-9|TRBD1
TGTGCCAGCACACCGGGACAGGGCTTTGTTCGGCGGGAGACCCAGTACTTC
CASTPGQGFVRRETQYF
>many|TRBJ2-1|TRBV12-3/TRBV12-4|NA
TGTGCCAGCCGCCGGGTTGGGAATGAGCAGTTCTTC
CASRRVGNEQFF
>NA|TRBJ2-3|TRBV11-2|NA
TGTGCCAGCAGCTCCCATCGGTCCCTTACTAGCACAGATACGCAGTATTTT
CASSSHRSLTSTDTQYF
>few|TRBJ1-3|TRBV12-3/TRBV12-4|NA
TGTGCCAGCAGTTTTTCCGACACCATATATTTT
CASSFSDTIYF
>few|TRBJ2-1|TRBV7-6|NA
TGTGCCAGCAGCTTGGCAGGACGCAATGAGCAGTTCTTC
CASSLAGRNEQFF
>few|TRBJ2-4|TRBV7-8|TRBD1
TGTGCCAGCAGCGCCTCGACAGGGGGTATTGCCAAAAACATTCAGTACTTC
CASSASTGGIAKNIQYF
>few|TRBJ2-1|TRBV27|NA
TGTGCCAGCAGTTTATGGGATCCCGGGGCCTCTGAGCAGTTCTTC
CASSLWDPGASEQFF
>NA|TRBJ2-4|TRBV7-3|NA
TGTGCCAGCAGCTTAACGGCGGGGGCCAAAAACATTCAGTACTTC
CASSLTAGAKNIQYF
>NA|TRBJ2-1|TRBV6-5|NA
TGTGCCAGCGCCGGCGGACCCTACAATGAGCAGTTCTTC
CASAGGPYNEQFF
>many|TRBJ2-7|TRBV5-6|NA
TGTGCCAGCAGCTTGTCACCGCGCGTGGACTACGAGCAGTACTTC
CASSLSPRVDYEQYF
>NA|TRBJ2-5|TRBV12-3/TRBV12-4|NA
TGTGCCAGCACCGTCGGGGGAGAGACCCAGTACTTC
CASTVGGETQYF
>many|TRBJ2-1|TRBV12-3/TRBV12-4|NA
TGTGCCAGCAGTTTAGGGGCTAGGAAGTTCTTC
CASSLGARKFF
>few|TRBJ2-1|TRBV6-2/TRBV6-3|NA
TGTGCCAGAGCCCCCCATGAGCAGTTCTTC
CARAPHEQFF
>NA|TRBJ1-2|TRBV20-1|NA
TGCTGTGCTAGAGATCACTCGGGGTCGGGGAACTATGGCTACACCTTC
CCARDHSGSGNYGYTF
>NA|TRBJ2-1|TRBV4-1|TRBD1
TGCGCCAGCAGCACATTGACAGGGGGTGGGGGTGAGCAGTTCTTC
CASSTLTGGGGEQFF
>NA|TRBJ2-1|TRBV28|NA
TGTGCCAGCAGCCTTATGCCTTCGCGGAGCTCCTACAATGAGCAGTTCTTC
CASSLMPSRSSYNEQFF
>NA|TRBJ2-2|TRBV6-5|NA
TGTGCCAGCAGTACATCGACTAGCGGGGAGCTGTTTTTT
CASSTSTSGELFF
>NA|TRBJ1-6|TRBV6-1|TRBD1
TGTGCCAGCAGTACACCAACAACAGGGGGAGTGAATTCACCCCTCCACTTT
CASSTPTTGGVNSPLHF
>few|TRBJ2-4|TRBV7-9|NA
TGTGCCAGCAGCTTTGTGGGGGAAGCCAAAAACATTCAGTACTTC
CASSFVGEAKNIQYF
>few|TRBJ1-1|TRBV2|NA
TGTGCCAGCAGTGAACTGGAGGACACTGAAGCTTTCTTT
CASSELEDTEAFF
>NA|TRBJ2-3|TRBV6-2/TRBV6-3|TRBD2
TGTGCCAGCAGTTACCCTAGCGGGACCGTAGCAGATACGCAGTATTTT
CASSYPSGTVADTQYF
>few|TRBJ2-3|TRBV20-1|TRBD2
TGCAGTGCTCAAGCCCCCCAACTAGCGGACAAGACCTACTCTAGCACAGATACGCAGTATTTT
CSAQAPQLADKTYSSTDTQYF
>few|TRBJ2-7|TRBV9|NA
TGTGCCAGCAGCCCACAGGGAACTGCCTACGAGCAGTACTTC
CASSPQGTAYEQYF
>few|TRBJ2-7|TRBV4-3|TRBD2
TGCGCCAGCAGCCCTGGGACTAGCGGGGGGGGAAGCTCCTACGAGCAGTACTTC
CASSPGTSGGGSSYEQYF
>few|TRBJ1-4|TRBV4-1|NA
TGCGCCAGCAGCCAAGAATTCGGCGTGGGGACAATCAGAGAAAAACTGTTTTTT
CASSQEFGVGTIREKLFF
>NA|TRBJ1-4|TRBV4-1|TRBD1
TGCGCCAGCAGCCAAGATAAGGGGGCGCAGGAAAAACTGTTTTTT
CASSQDKGAQEKLFF
>NA|TRBJ2-3|TRBV6-2/TRBV6-3|NA
TGTGCCAGCATCCAGTCCGCGCAGTATTTT
CASIQSAQYF